This T cell receptor beta chain was sequenced during a study of cytomegalovirus exposure and HLA in healthy donors (dated by TCRdb to 2015 to 2018). General notes on the study: According to a later analysis, one platform produced both the roughly 120 validation repertoires and the 666 repertoires of the first cohort. The study aimed to test whether cataloging public T cell receptors could reveal signatures of past pathogen exposure. Along with the approximately 700-subject first cohort, a separate validation cohort of over a hundred different subjects was used. High-throughput TCR immunosequencing, statistical association of individual TCRs with disease status, and machine learning were combined to predict cytomegalovirus infection status.

Libraries were constructed by the immunoSEQ multiplex PCR assay. For the original study's pipeline: A statistical classification framework was developed to diagnose cytomegalovirus status using the catalog of TCR beta chain sequences. TCRdb limited this immuneACCESS table to in-frame rearrangements with V and J called. A share of clones is missing; checked studies link under half to unresolved V genes, and the rest is unexplained. That table supplies the V and J calls and clone size; D and trimming were determined from the DNA. Present in this sample are over 110,000 clones, 85% to 90% of which were seen just once. Just over 8.5% of the sample belongs to the ten largest clones. In the germline V gene (reference sequence), CDR1 corresponds to SGHNT and CDR2 to YYREEE. V is reduced by 2 bases and J by 2 bases, leaving a spacing of 13 bases between them. There are 15 amino acids in the CDR3, from cysteine to phenylalanine inclusive. The only DNA kept is the CDR3, 45 bases in frame from the first base.

Study-level results and caveats: A later analysis found that TCRs clustered in the first cohort also tended to co-occur in the roughly 120 validation repertoires, with about 94% of cluster scores above 0. A later analysis lacked HLA typing for the validation cohort, so it scored co-occurrence in that cohort across all 110 or so repertoires. The study gave a list of roughly 150 TCR beta chains associated with cytomegalovirus. The authors suggested that the approach could potentially be generalized to other disease states and immunological phenotypes. A few of the identified cytomegalovirus-associated TCR beta chains were confirmed in vitro to be specific for cytomegalovirus antigens. Across donors, most TCR sequences were observed very rarely, whereas some public TCRs were present in many individuals. The classifier was reported to diagnose cytomegalovirus status with high specificity and sensitivity in both the original and validation cohorts.

With respect to this clone: No antigen is known for it. No base-level quality is on record; no much larger clone is a single base apart.

Donors formed part of the validation cohort, which comprised about 130 subjects and was distinct from the first cohort of under 850 subjects. Recombination joined TRBV5-4 with TRBJ1-1; the D segment cannot be called with confidence. Material: PBMCs. This TCR came from a man aged 18 to 35 in good health and CMV-seropositive. The DNA sequence is given as TGTGCCAGCAGCTTCGGAGGGAACACTAACACTGAAGCTTTCTTT. This is translated as CASSFGGNTNTEAFF. With the rest looked up from the reference TRBV5-4 and TRBJ1-1 genes rather than sequenced, the full variable domain is ETGVTQSPTHLIKTRGQQVTLRCSSQSGHNTVSWYQQALGQGPQFIFQYYREEENGRGNFPPRFSGLQFPNYSSELNVNALELDDSALYLCASSFGGNTNTEAFFGQGTRLTVV.